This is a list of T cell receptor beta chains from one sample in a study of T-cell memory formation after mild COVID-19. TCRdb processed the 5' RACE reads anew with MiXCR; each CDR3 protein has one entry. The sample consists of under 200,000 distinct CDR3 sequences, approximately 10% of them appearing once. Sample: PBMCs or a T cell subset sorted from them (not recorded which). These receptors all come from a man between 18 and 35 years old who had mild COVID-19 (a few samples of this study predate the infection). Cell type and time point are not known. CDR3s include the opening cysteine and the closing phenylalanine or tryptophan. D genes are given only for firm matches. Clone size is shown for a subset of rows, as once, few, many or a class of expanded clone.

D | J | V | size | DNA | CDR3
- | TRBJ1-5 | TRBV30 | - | TGTGCCTGGAGCGCTGCTAACCATCAGCCCCAGCATTTT | CAWSAANHQPQHF
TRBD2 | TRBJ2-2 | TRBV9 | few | TGTGCCAGCAGCCCAACTAGCGGTAACACCGGGGAGCTGTTTTTT | CASSPTSGNTGELFF
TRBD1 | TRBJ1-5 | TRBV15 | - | TGTGCCACCAGCAGGGACCGGGACAGGGTTGATCAGCCCCATCATTTT | CATSRDRDRVDQPHHF
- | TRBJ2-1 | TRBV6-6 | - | TGTGCCAGCAGTGGGACAGGGGAGAGTAGCGGGGGGAGGCAGTTCTTC | CASSGTGESSGGRQFF
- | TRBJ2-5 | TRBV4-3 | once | TGCGCCAGCAGCCAAAGGGACAAAAGTGGGGAGACCCAGTACTTC | CASSQRDKSGETQYF
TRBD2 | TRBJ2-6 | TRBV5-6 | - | TGTGCCAGCAGCCCACTAGCGGGGGCGCTCTCTGGGGCCAACGTCCTGACTTTC | CASSPLAGALSGANVLTF
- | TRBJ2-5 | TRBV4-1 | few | TGCGCCAGCAGCCAAGATACGGGGACCCTATTGAAGGAGACCCAGTACTTC | CASSQDTGTLLKETQYF
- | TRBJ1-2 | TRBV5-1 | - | TGCGCCAGCAGCTTGTCCGGGGGCACCGACCCCACGAGCTACACCTTC | CASSLSGGTDPTSYTF
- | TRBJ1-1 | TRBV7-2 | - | TGTGCCAGCAGCTTCCGATCCCCGGGGACTGAAGCTTTCTTT | CASSFRSPGTEAFF
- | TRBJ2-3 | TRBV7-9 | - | TGTGCCAGCAGCTTTACGGGAATTAGCACAGATACGCAGTATTTT | CASSFTGISTDTQYF
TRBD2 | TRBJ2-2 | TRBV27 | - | TGTGCCAGCCAAAGGCGTGGTTGGGAGGGCGGGGAGCTGTTTTTT | CASQRRGWEGGELFF
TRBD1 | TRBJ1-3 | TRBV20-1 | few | TGCAGTGCCCCAGGGACAGGGGCATTTTCTGGAAACACCATATATTTT | CSAPGTGAFSGNTIYF
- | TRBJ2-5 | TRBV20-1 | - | TGCAGTGCTAGAAAGGCACTAAGGTCAGAGACCCAGTACTTC | CSARKALRSETQYF
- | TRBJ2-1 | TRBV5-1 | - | TGCGCCAGCAGCTCCCGACCCTACAATGAGCAGTTCTTC | CASSSRPYNEQFF
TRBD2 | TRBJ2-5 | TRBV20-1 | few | TGCAGTGCTACCCTCGGGGGGGCCGGAGAGACCCAGTACTTC | CSATLGGAGETQYF
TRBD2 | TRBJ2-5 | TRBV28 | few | TGTGCCAGCTCTGTTGGACCAGCGGGGGGGATCGGAGAGACCCAGTACTTC | CASSVGPAGGIGETQYF
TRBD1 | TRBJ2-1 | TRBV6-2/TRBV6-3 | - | TGTGCCAGCAGTTCAGGGGACAGGGGCTATCGCTCCTACAATGAGCAGTTCTTC | CASSSGDRGYRSYNEQFF
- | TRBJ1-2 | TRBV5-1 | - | TGCGCCAGCAGCTTGGCTGGTAGCCCGAGTTCATATGGCTACACCTTC | CASSLAGSPSSYGYTF
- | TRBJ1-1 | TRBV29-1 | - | TGCAGCGTTGAAACGAAGCGGGCTGAAGCTTTCTTT | CSVETKRAEAFF
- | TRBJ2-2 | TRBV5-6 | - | TGTGCCAGCAGCTGGGGGTCGGCGGGGACCACCGGGGAGCTGTTTTTT | CASSWGSAGTTGELFF
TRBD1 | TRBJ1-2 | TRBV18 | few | TGTGCCAGCTCACCACAGGGGACAGGGGGCTACTATGGCTACACCTTC | CASSPQGTGGYYGYTF
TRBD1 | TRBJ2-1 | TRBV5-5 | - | TGTGCCAGCAGAATTTTCACAGGGGACAATGAGCAGTTCTTC | CASRIFTGDNEQFF
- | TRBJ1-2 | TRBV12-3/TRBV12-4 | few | TGTGCCAGCAGCTCCCTCCTGGGACGGCTCCTCTATGGCTACACCTTC | CASSSLLGRLLYGYTF
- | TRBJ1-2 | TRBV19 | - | TGTGACAGTAGTAGCAGGGGACCATATGGCTACACCTTC | CDSSSRGPYGYTF
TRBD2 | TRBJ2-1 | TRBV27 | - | TGTGCCAGCAGTTTATCGATCGGGGGGAGGTACAATGAGCAGTTCTTC | CASSLSIGGRYNEQFF
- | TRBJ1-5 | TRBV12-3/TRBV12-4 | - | TGTGCCAGCAGTCTGTTCGGGAATGAGCCCCAGCATTTT | CASSLFGNEPQHF
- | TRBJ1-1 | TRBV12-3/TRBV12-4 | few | TGTGCCAGCAGTTTCCACAGGGCTTCGGACACTGAAGCTTTCTTT | CASSFHRASDTEAFF
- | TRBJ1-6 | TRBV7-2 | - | TGTGCCAGCAGCTTATATGGCGAATCCTATTCACCCCTCCACTTT | CASSLYGESYSPLHF
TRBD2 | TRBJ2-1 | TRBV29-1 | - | TGCAGCGTCGCGACCAGCCTAGCGGCTAACAATGAGCAGTTCTTC | CSVATSLAANNEQFF
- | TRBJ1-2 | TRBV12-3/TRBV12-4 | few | TGTGCCAGCAGTCGGGGAGCCACCGGAGGCTACACCTTC | CASSRGATGGYTF
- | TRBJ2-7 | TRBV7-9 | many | TGTGCCAGCAGCTTCTTGGACGAGCAGTACTTC | CASSFLDEQYF
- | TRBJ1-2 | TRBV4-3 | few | TGCGCCAGCAGCCAAGTTTGGGAAAACTATGGCTACACCTTC | CASSQVWENYGYTF
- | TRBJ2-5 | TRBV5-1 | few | TGCGTCAGCAGCTTGGCCGCCATGGGGTTAGAGACCCAGTACTTC | CVSSLAAMGLETQYF
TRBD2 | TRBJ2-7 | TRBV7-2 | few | TGTGCCAGCAGCACAAGCCGGGGGGGTGAGCAGTACTTC | CASSTSRGGEQYF
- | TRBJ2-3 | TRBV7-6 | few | TGTGCCAGCAGCTCGTACAACACAGATACGCAGTATTTT | CASSSYNTDTQYF
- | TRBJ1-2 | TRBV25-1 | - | TGTGCCAGCACTGGAACGGACAGACCATATGGCTACACCTTC | CASTGTDRPYGYTF
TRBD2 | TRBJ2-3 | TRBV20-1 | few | TGCAGTGCTAGAGGTTCTAGCGGGGGGGCCATAGATACGCAGTATTTT | CSARGSSGGAIDTQYF
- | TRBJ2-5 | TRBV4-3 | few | TGCGCCAGCAGCCAGTCTACGGGGGCAACCAAGAGAGCCCAGTACTTC | CASSQSTGATKRAQYF
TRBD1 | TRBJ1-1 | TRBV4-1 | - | TGCGCCAGCAGCCATCCTTCCGAAACAGGGGGTTGGACTGAAGCTTTCTTT | CASSHPSETGGWTEAFF
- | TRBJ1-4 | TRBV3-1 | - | TGTGCCAGCAGCCAAGGGGGGGGCGAAAATGAAAAACTGTTTTTT | CASSQGGGENEKLFF
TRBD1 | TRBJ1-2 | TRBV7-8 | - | TGTGCCAGCAGCCCCCGGACAGGGGGATCCGCCCACTATGGCTACACCTTC | CASSPRTGGSAHYGYTF
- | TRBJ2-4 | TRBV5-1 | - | TGCGCCAGCAGCTCTGGTATAGCCAAAAACATTCAGTACTTC | CASSSGIAKNIQYF
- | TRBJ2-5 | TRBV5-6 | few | TGTGCCAGCAGCGCCATTTATACCGGCCAGGAGACCCAGTACTTC | CASSAIYTGQETQYF
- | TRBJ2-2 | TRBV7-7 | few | TGTGCTAGCAGCCCCACGGCAACGAACACCGGGGAGCTGTTTTTT | CASSPTATNTGELFF
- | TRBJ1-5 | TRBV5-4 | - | TGTGCCAGCAGCTTGGGGGGGGCCCAGCCCCAGCATTTT | CASSLGGAQPQHF
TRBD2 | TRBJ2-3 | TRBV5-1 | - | TGCGCCAGCAGCTTGGACGGGGGGGCAGATACGCAGTATTTT | CASSLDGGADTQYF
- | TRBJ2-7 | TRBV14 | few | TGTGCCAGCAGCCAAGGTTTCAGGGGGAGGTACGAGCAGTACTTC | CASSQGFRGRYEQYF
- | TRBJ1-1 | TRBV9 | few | TGTGCCAGCAGCGCCAGGGCGCGGAACACTGAAGCTTTCTTT | CASSARARNTEAFF
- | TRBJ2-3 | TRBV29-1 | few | TGCAGCGTTGAAAGGGGGGCCCCAGATACGCAGTATTTT | CSVERGAPDTQYF
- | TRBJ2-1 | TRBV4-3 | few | TGCGCCAGCAGCCAAGGAGCCAGGATTGAGCAGTTCTTC | CASSQGARIEQFF
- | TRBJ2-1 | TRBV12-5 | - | TGTGCTAGTGGGGCTAGGAGTTGGGCTCATGAGCAGTTCTTC | CASGARSWAHEQFF
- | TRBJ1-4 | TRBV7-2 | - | TGTGCCAGCAGCTTGGGGCCTTCAAATGAAAAACTGTTTTTT | CASSLGPSNEKLFF
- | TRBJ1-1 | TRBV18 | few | TGTGCCAGCTCACGGAGTAACACTGAAGCTTTCTTT | CASSRSNTEAFF
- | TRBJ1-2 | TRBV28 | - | TGTGCCAGTACAGATTTCTATGGCTACACCTTC | CASTDFYGYTF
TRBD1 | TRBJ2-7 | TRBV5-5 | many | TGTGCCAGCAGCCCCCAGGGGGCATTCAACGAGCAGTACTTC | CASSPQGAFNEQYF
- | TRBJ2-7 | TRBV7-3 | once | TGTGCCAGCAGCGTAGACAGCCACGAGCAGTACTTC | CASSVDSHEQYF